This T cell receptor (beta chain) came from a study of shared clonotypes between healthy human individuals. Study outcomes and limitations: Despite large depth, rarefaction showed incomplete sorted-subset sequencing. Compared with clonotypes that all four donors shared, non-shared clonotypes had lower generation probabilities.

The CDR3 sequence is 15 residues long. Trimming took off 6 bases at V and 0 bases at J, with 13 bases between the two ends. Germline V gene lookup returns CDR1 MDHEN and CDR2 SYDVKM. A note on this clone: The antigen is not known.

Only in-frame clones appear in the TCRdb table, and some are missing; sequencing was by immunoSEQ multiplex PCR. The table has 2 million to 3 million clones, 80% to 95% seen once. The rearrangement uses TRBV28 and TRBJ2-3; D remains unclear. Sequenced input: naive CD4+ T cells from PBMCs. Noted subset: CD45RA+ positively selected. This TCR was sampled from a man younger than 35 in good health. Some clones in this sample may be carry-over from other donors' samples. CDR3 coding DNA: TGTGCCAGCAGCCTAACCCAGGACAGCACAGATACGCAGTATTTT. Translated, it gives CASSLTQDSTDTQYF.